These 26 T cell receptor beta chains came from one sample sequenced in a study of cytomegalovirus exposure and HLA in healthy donors (dated by TCRdb to 2016 to 2017). The library was made by the immunoSEQ multiplex PCR assay. For the multiplex PCR, a mixture combining 60 forward primers for TCR Vbeta segments and 13 reverse primers for TCR Jbeta segments was used. The table was pulled from immuneACCESS by TCRdb, which kept in-frame rearrangements only. Such tables lose some clones; where checked, under half of the loss comes from unresolved V genes, and the rest has no known cause. The sample includes around 200,000 clones, with 80% observed a single time. The ten largest clonotypes hold roughly 6% of the sample. The sequenced sample consisted of PBMCs. Receptors were obtained from a man aged 35 to 55 in good health and CMV-seropositive.

This rearrangement joins TRBV19 to TRBJ2-7; 11 bases are shared with TRBD1. The CDR3 runs to 12 residues. With V trimmed by 8 bases and J by 3 bases, 0 bases remained unmatched. Germline V gene lookup returns CDR1 LNHDA and CDR2 SQIVND (reference sequence). CDR3 protein: CASGTGGYEQYF. The CDR3 nucleotides are TGTGCCAGTGGGACAGGGGGCTACGAGCAGTACTTC.

This clone was observed a few times. Since no conserved phenylalanine or tryptophan closes the CDR3, a read error is the likely cause. V gene TRBV6-4 combines with J gene TRBJ2-3; weak D call: TRBD2 (5 bases). CDR1 and CDR2 (germline): MRHNA, SNTAGT. This CDR3 contains 17 residues. The CDR3, as DNA: TGTGCCAGCAGTGACTCATCCGGGGATCGTGGCACCGATACGCAGTATTGT. Encoded protein: CASSDSSGDRGTDTQYC.

Concerning this clone itself: The identical CDR3 is also encoded by other nucleotide sequences in the sample. The gene calls are TRBV28 and TRBJ1-4; a weak D match, TRBD1 (5 bases). Germline loops: CDR1 MDHEN, CDR2 SYDVKM. V was clipped by 7 bases and J by 7 bases, with 16 bases between them. The CDR3 length is 14 residues. CDR3 bases: TGTGCCAGCAAAAGGGGCCTGCCAGGTGAAAAACTGTTTTTT. Translation: CASKRGLPGEKLFF.

This chain uses TRBV27 with TRBJ2-5, with TRBD2 matching over 12 bases. V lost 5 bases and J lost 2; bases outside the gene matches: 3. Germline V gene data show CDR1 as MNHEY and CDR2 as SMNVEV (reference sequence). The CDR3 is made up of 15 amino acids. CDR3 loop: CASSPGLAGQETQYF. CDR3 nucleotide sequence: TGTGCCAGCAGTCCGGGACTAGCGGGTCAAGAGACCCAGTACTTC.

The chain couples TRBV5-1 to TRBJ2-1; D gene unclear. CDR3 length: 15 amino acids. V was trimmed by 5 bases and J by 4 bases, leaving 16 bases between them. Per the germline V gene, CDR1 is SGHRS and CDR2 is YFSETQ. The CDR3 loop reads CASRSQGGTYNEQFF. The DNA of the CDR3 is TGCGCCAGCAGGAGCCAAGGCGGCACATACAATGAGCAGTTCTTC.

This clone was recorded a few times. This chain joins TRBV7-9 and TRBJ1-1; 9 positions agree with TRBD1. This CDR3 has 16 amino acids. V shed 5 bases and J 5 bases; nucleotides not matched to a gene: 12. Germline-derived CDR1 and CDR2 are SEHNR and FQNEAQ (reference sequence). The CDR3 nucleotides read TGTGCCAGCAGCCCTCCGGGACAGGGAGGGGGAACTGAAGCTTTCTTT. Its translation: CASSPPGQGGGTEAFF.

The rearrangement links TRBV6-5 to TRBJ1-6; a possible D gene is TRBD1 (6 bases). V was shortened by 6 bases and J by 4 bases, with 13 bases between the two germline ends. In germline, CDR1 is MNHEY, CDR2 SVGAGI. The CDR3 length is 15 residues. This CDR3 is CASSTQGQYNSPLHF. The CDR3 DNA sequence: TGTGCCAGCAGCACCCAAGGACAGTATAATTCACCCCTCCACTTT.

This sequence joins TRBV7-9 and TRBJ1-1; 8 bases are a match to TRBD1. This CDR3 contains 14 residues. J gave up 5 bases and V 4 bases, and 6 bases lay outside the gene matches. From germline, CDR1 is SEHNR and CDR2 FQNEAQ (reference sequence). CDR3 DNA: TGTGCCAGCAGCTCGATGACAGGGGATACTGAAGCTTTCTTT. The encoded protein is CASSSMTGDTEAFF.

V usage is TRBV5-6 and J usage is TRBJ1-5; maybe TRBD1 (5 bases). Germline values: CDR1 SGHDT, CDR2 YYEEEE. Trimming cost V 1 base and J 5 bases, with 7 bases left between them. This CDR3 spans 13 amino acids. CDR3: CASSLWGDQPQHF. CDR3 nucleotide sequence: TGTGCCAGCAGCTTGTGGGGCGATCAGCCCCAGCATTTT.

The gene calls are TRBV10-3 and TRBJ2-3; D is possibly TRBD2 (6 bases). Trimming took 9 bases from V and 3 from J, leaving 16 bases between them. This CDR3 is 14 amino acids long. Germline V CDR1 and CDR2: ENHRY, SYGVKD. CDR3 sequence (DNA): TGTGCCATAAGCCCGGCGGGGAGAACAGATACGCAGTATTTT. This codes for CAISPAGRTDTQYF.

This chain uses TRBV7-2 with TRBJ2-7; tentative D call: TRBD2 (5 bases). The CDR3 totals 13 residues. The germline gives CDR1 SGHTA, CDR2 FQGNSA. Trimming removed 5 bases at V and 2 bases at J, with 10 bases between. The CDR3 DNA reads TGTGCCAGCAGCCAGGACTTAACCTACGAGCAGTACTTC. Translated: CASSQDLTYEQYF.

This rearrangement joins TRBV9 to TRBJ2-3; 16 bases match TRBD2. V lost 6 bases and J lost 6; bases outside the gene matches: 7. The CDR3 runs 16 residues. From germline, CDR1 is SGDLS and CDR2 YYNGEE. The CDR3 region is CASNPGLAGGLDTQYF. CDR3 nucleotides: TGTGCCAGCAACCCGGGACTAGCGGGGGGGCTCGATACGCAGTATTTT.

The chain joins TRBV5-1 to TRBJ1-3; D is unresolved. The V end was cut by 4 bases, the J end by 0 bases, with 5 bases between. The CDR3 covers 13 residues. Germline CDR1 and CDR2: SGHRS and YFSETQ. CDR3 nucleotide sequence: TGCGCCAGCAGCGGCACCTCTGGAAACACCATATATTTT. Its protein product is CASSGTSGNTIYF.

This clone was observed a handful of times. The chain couples TRBV6-5 to TRBJ2-1; 11 bases align to TRBD2. CDR3 length: 16 residues. The V gene's germline CDR1 is MNHEY and CDR2 SVGAGI. The V gene end was trimmed by 2 bases and the J gene end by 9 bases; junction bases not matched to a gene: 9. The CDR3: CASSYNGLAGPGEQFF. The DNA for the CDR3 is TGTGCCAGCAGTTACAACGGACTAGCGGGCCCCGGTGAGCAGTTCTTC.

CDR3 loop: CASSLDTPANYGYTF. The CDR3 DNA reads TGCGCCAGCAGCTTGGACACCCCTGCTAACTATGGCTACACCTTC. The gene calls are TRBV5-1 and TRBJ1-2, with D hard to call. CDR1 and CDR2 from the germline V gene are SGHRS and YFSETQ. The ends were cut back, 0 bases at V and 0 bases at J, with 9 bases in the middle. The CDR3 consists of 15 residues.

V usage is TRBV29-1 and J usage is TRBJ2-5; perhaps TRBD1 as D (6 bases). CDR3 length: 13 residues. Trimming took 4 bases from V and 4 from J, leaving 13 bases between them. Germline values: CDR1 SQVTM, CDR2 ANQGSEA. As DNA, the CDR3 is TGCAGCGTTGTACAGGGATCGGTAGAGACCCAGTACTTC. Amino acid sequence: CSVVQGSVETQYF.

V gene TRBV19 combines with J gene TRBJ1-5; 9 nucleotides agree with TRBD1. This CDR3 spans 14 amino acids. Germline loops: CDR1 LNHDA, CDR2 SQIVND (reference sequence). Germline trimming cut 5 bases from V and 7 bases from J; bases unmatched to any gene: 6. The CDR3 sequence: CASSSGTGSQPQHF. Written as DNA, the CDR3 is TGTGCCAGTAGTTCCGGGACAGGGAGCCAGCCCCAGCATTTT.

V and J are TRBV7-9 and TRBJ2-3, with 7 bases fitting TRBD1. Per the germline V gene, CDR1 is SEHNR and CDR2 is FQNEAQ (reference sequence). The CDR3 runs 14 residues. The ends lost 5 bases at V and 1 base at J; junction bases unmatched: 3. The CDR3 DNA sequence: TGTGCCAGCAGCGCGACAGGGCGCACAGATACGCAGTATTTT. As protein: CASSATGRTDTQYF.

The rearrangement links TRBV6-6 to TRBJ1-1; D may be TRBD1 (6 bases). The CDR3 sequence is 14 residues long. The germline V and J ends were trimmed by 7 bases and 11 bases, with 23 bases remaining between them. Germline V gives CDR1 MNHNY, CDR2 SVGAGI (reference sequence). CDR3 bases: TGTGCCAGCACCTCCGGGGGGACAACACGACGGGCTTTCTTT. This encodes CASTSGGTTRRAFF.

This clone is medium-sized in the sample. The V and J genes are TRBV27 and TRBJ1-1; tentatively, D is TRBD1 (6 bases). This CDR3 has 13 residues. CDR1 is MNHEY, CDR2 SMNVEV, per germline (reference sequence). Between the trimmed V and J ends, which lost 6 bases and 8 bases, there was a span of 16 bases. The CDR3 loop is CASRMQGLGEAFF. DNA of the CDR3: TGTGCCAGCAGAATGCAGGGGCTGGGAGAAGCTTTCTTT.

The chain recombines TRBV6-5 with TRBJ2-7; TRBD1 aligns across 8 bases. This CDR3 spans 14 amino acids. Germline loops: CDR1 MNHEY, CDR2 SVGAGI. The V and J ends lost 6 bases and 1 base, in that order; junction bases with no gene match: 5. The CDR3 loop reads CASRRGTGSYEQYF. CDR3 sequence (DNA): TGTGCCAGCAGAAGAGGGACAGGTTCCTACGAGCAGTACTTC.

The rearrangement links TRBV7-3 to TRBJ2-3; no definite D call. Germline-derived CDR1 and CDR2 are SGHTA and FQGTGA. This CDR3 has 14 residues. The germline V and J ends were trimmed by 6 bases and 3 bases, with 13 bases remaining between them. For the CDR3, the DNA is TGTGCCAGCAGTTCCCGAGTCCGGACAGATACGCAGTATTTT. Protein: CASSSRVRTDTQYF.

This sequence joins TRBV4-3 and TRBJ2-2, with TRBD2 matching 7 bases. CDR3 length: 19 residues. The ends lost 2 bases at V and 3 bases at J; junction bases unmatched: 15. Per the germline V gene, CDR1 is LGHNA and CDR2 is YSLEER. The CDR3 is CASSQYSPPSGADTGELFF. Written as DNA, the CDR3 is TGCGCCAGCAGCCAATATTCCCCGCCCAGCGGGGCGGACACCGGGGAGCTGTTTTTT.

V is TRBV4-1 and J is TRBJ2-5; TRBD1 matches at 7 bases. The CDR3 length is 15 residues. In germline, CDR1 is MGHRA, CDR2 YSYEKL. The V and J ends lost 0 bases and 1 base, in that order; junction bases with no gene match: 2. The CDR3 protein is CASSQDRDSQETQYF. CDR3 nucleotide sequence: TGCGCCAGCAGCCAAGACCGGGACAGCCAAGAGACCCAGTACTTC.

V usage is TRBV4-3 and J usage is TRBJ1-2; perhaps TRBD1 as D (6 bases). The CDR3 is 15 residues long. V was pared by 6 bases and J by 7 bases, with 21 bases between. Germline V CDR1 and CDR2: LGHNA, YSLEER. The CDR3 DNA sequence: TGCGCCAGCAGTCTTTACCATCAATTCAGGGGTGGCTACACCTTC. It codes for CASSLYHQFRGGYTF.

This chain uses TRBV5-1 with TRBJ2-2, with D perhaps TRBD1 (6 bases). The CDR3 contains 15 residues. Deletions cut 0 bases from V and 5 bases from J, with 11 bases between. CDR1 is SGHRS, CDR2 YFSETQ, per germline. DNA of the CDR3: TGCGCCAGCAGCTTGGGGGGGCTAAAAACCGGGGAGCTGTTTTTT. Its protein is CASSLGGLKTGELFF.